One and the same sample provided the 7 T cell receptor beta chains below, sequenced in a study of blood T cell repertoires in COVID-19. Only in-frame clones appear in the TCRdb table, and some are missing; sequencing was by immunoSEQ multiplex PCR. The table records hundreds of thousands of clones, about 80% of them present only once. The sequenced sample consisted of peripheral blood. The receptors derive from a woman in her thirties or forties with active or convalescent COVID-19.

This sequence joins TRBV6-6 and TRBJ1-1; D uncertain. V lost 7 bases to trimming and J lost 1 base, with 13 bases between them. In germline, CDR1 is MNHNY, CDR2 SVGAGI (reference sequence). There are 14 residues in the CDR3. The CDR3 region is CASIPLNPNTEAFF. The CDR3 nucleotides are TGTGCCAGCATCCCACTCAATCCGAACACTGAAGCTTTCTTT.

The chain is built from TRBV2 and TRBJ2-3, with 12 bases aligning to TRBD2. The CDR3 length is 15 residues. CDR1 and CDR2 (germline): SNHLY, FYNNEI. The J segment lost 4 bases and the V segment lost 7 bases, leaving 6 bases of the junction unmatched. The DNA for the CDR3 is TGTGCCAGCATTCGACTAGCGGGAGTACCAGATACGCAGTATTTT. It codes for CASIRLAGVPDTQYF.

This chain connects TRBV29-1 to TRBJ1-1; D is uncertain. The CDR3 loop spans 13 amino acids. Germline assignment: CDR1 SQVTM and CDR2 ANQGSEA. V was pared by 3 bases and J by 5 bases, with 13 bases between. The CDR3 loop is CSVEGVGRTEAFF. Here the CDR3 DNA reads TGCAGCGTTGAGGGAGTTGGGAGGACTGAAGCTTTCTTT.

Written as DNA, the CDR3 is TGTGCCAGCAGCCAAGCTGGGGGGGGTCCCTACAATGAGCAGTTCTTC. It translates to CASSQAGGGPYNEQFF. The chain is built from TRBV3-1 (or the pseudogene TRBV3-2) and TRBJ2-1, with 7 positions matching TRBD2. V trimming: 1 base; J trimming: 2 bases; junction bases outside the gene matches: 5. The CDR3 sequence is 16 residues long. The germline CDR1 and CDR2 sequences are LGHDT and YNNKEL (reference sequence).

This chain uses TRBV5-4 with TRBJ1-2, with 9 bases that match TRBD1. CDR3 length: 16 residues. Per the germline V gene, CDR1 is SGHNT and CDR2 is YYREEE (reference sequence). With 4 bases clipped from V and 7 bases from J, the junction kept 14 bases outside the gene matches. CDR3 nucleotides: TGTGCCAGCAGCCCCCCCATGGGACAGGGAGCTTTTGGCTACACCTTC. It specifies CASSPPMGQGAFGYTF.

The chain carries TRBV2 and TRBJ1-3, with D possibly matching TRBD1 (6 bases). V shed 6 bases and J shed 5 bases, with 17 bases lying between them. CDR3 length: 15 amino acids. The V gene's germline CDR1 is SNHLY and CDR2 FYNNEI. The CDR3 DNA sequence: TGTGCCAGCAGAAGGGGCATTACAGGGAGAAACACCATATATTTT. Translated: CASRRGITGRNTIYF.

This clone showed up just a few times. V is TRBV3-1 (or the pseudogene TRBV3-2) and J is TRBJ2-1, with TRBD2 matching 12 bases. Looked up from germline, CDR1 is LGHDT and CDR2 is YNNKEL (reference sequence). Trimming took 1 base from V and 8 from J; bases not matched to a gene: 6. The CDR3 is 16 residues long. The CDR3 DNA sequence: TGTGCCAGCAGCCAAGCGACTAGCGGGAGTTATGATGAGCAGTTCTTC. This encodes CASSQATSGSYDEQFF.